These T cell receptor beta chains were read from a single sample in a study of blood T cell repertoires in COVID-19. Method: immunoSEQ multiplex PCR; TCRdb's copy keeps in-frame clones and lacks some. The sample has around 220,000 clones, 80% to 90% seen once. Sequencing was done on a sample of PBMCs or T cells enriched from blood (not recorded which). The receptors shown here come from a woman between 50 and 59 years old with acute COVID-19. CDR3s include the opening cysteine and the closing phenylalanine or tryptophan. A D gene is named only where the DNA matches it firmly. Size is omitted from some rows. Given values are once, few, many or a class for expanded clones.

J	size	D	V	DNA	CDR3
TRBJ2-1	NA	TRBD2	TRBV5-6	TGTGCCAGCAGCTTGGTAGGGACTAGCTTTTTTAATGAGCAGTTCTTC	CASSLVGTSFFNEQFF
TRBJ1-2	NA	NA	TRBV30	TGTGCCTGGAGTGTTTCGGGGTACAGCTACACCTTC	CAWSVSGYSYTF
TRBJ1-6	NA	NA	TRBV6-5	TGTGCCAGCAGTTACTCAGTCGCGCAGGGGTCTTCACCCCTCCACTTT	CASSYSVAQGSSPLHF
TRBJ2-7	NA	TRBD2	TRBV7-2	TGTGCCAGCAGCCTAAGCGGGAGAGTTGGTAACGAGCAGTACTTC	CASSLSGRVGNEQYF
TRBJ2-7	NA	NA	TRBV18	TGTGCCAGCTCACCGCCCGGGACAAGAGCCTACGAGCAGTACTTC	CASSPPGTRAYEQYF
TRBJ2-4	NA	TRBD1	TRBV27	TGTGCCAGCAGTTTAAACAGGGGCAAAAACATTCAGTACTTC	CASSLNRGKNIQYF
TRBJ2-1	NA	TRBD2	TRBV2	TGTGCCAGCAATCGACGGGCTAGCGGGACTAATGAGCAGTTCTTC	CASNRRASGTNEQFF
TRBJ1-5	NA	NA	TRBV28	TGTGCCAGCAGTCCGGGGGGGACCCCCACGGCCCAGCATTTT	CASSPGGTPTAQHF
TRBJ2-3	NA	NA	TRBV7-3	TGTGCCAGCAGCTTAATGTCCGTGTCAGATACGCAGTATTTT	CASSLMSVSDTQYF
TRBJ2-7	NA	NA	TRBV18	TGTGCCAGCTCACCAGCGACCCGAGGCGAGCAGTACTTC	CASSPATRGEQYF
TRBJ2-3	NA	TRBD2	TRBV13	TGTGCCAGCAGCTTAATTAGAAGCGGGGTTAGCACAGATACGCAGTATTTT	CASSLIRSGVSTDTQYF
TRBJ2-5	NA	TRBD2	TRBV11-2	TGTGCCAGCAGCCGGACTAGCGGGAGGGCCCTAGAGACCCAGTACTTC	CASSRTSGRALETQYF
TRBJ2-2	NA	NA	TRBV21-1	TGTGCCAGCAGCAAAAGGAGGCAGGGGCCGAACACCGGGGAGCTGTTTTTT	CASSKRRQGPNTGELFF
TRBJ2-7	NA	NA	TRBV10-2	TGCGCCAGCAGTGAGTCGACTAGCTCCTACGAGCAGTACTTC	CASSESTSSYEQYF
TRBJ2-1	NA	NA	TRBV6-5	TGTGCCAGCAGGTCTTACGGTGAGCAGTTCTTC	CASRSYGEQFF
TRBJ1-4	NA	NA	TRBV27	TGTGCCAGCAGGCCAGGCGGGACCGCTAATGAAAAACTGTTTTTT	CASRPGGTANEKLFF
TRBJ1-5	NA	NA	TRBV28	TGTGCCGTCACGCCGGGGTATAGCAATCAGCCCCAGCATTTT	CAVTPGYSNQPQHF
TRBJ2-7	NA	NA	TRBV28	TGTGCCAGCAGTTTAATGGCAGGCTACGAGCAGTACTTC	CASSLMAGYEQYF
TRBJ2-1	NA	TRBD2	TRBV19	TGTGCCAGTAGTAGCGGGAGGGCTTGGAATGAGCAGTTCTTC	CASSSGRAWNEQFF
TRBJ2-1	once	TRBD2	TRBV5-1	TGCGCCAGCAGCCTCACTAGCGGGAGCTACAATGAGCAGTTCTTC	CASSLTSGSYNEQFF
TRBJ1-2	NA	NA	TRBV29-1	TGCAGCGTTGAAGAGGTCAGGGGTTTGGGCTACACCTTC	CSVEEVRGLGYTF
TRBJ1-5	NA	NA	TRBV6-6	TGTGCCAGCAGTTACTACGGGGGAGGTAGCAATCAGCCCCAGCATTTT	CASSYYGGGSNQPQHF
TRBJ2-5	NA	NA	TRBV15	TGTGCCACCCCGAAAAACCCAAGAGGTAGTCAAGAGACCCAGTACTTC	CATPKNPRGSQETQYF
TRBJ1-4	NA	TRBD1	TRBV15	TGTGCCACCAGCAGGGGACAGACAAATGAAAAACTGTTTTTT	CATSRGQTNEKLFF
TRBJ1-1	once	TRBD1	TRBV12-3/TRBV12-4	TGTGCCAGCAGTTCACAGGGGATGGCTGAAGCTTTCTTT	CASSSQGMAEAFF
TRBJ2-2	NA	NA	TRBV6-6	TGTGCCAGCAGGTACGGAGGGGAAGACACCGGGGAGCTGTTTTTT	CASRYGGEDTGELFF
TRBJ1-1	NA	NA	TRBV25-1	TGTGCCAGCAGTGATGTTGGGGGCTCCGATGAAGCTTTCTTT	CASSDVGGSDEAFF
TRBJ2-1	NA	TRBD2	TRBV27	TGTGCCAGCAGTTCCGGACTAGCGATTTACAATGAGCAGTTCTTC	CASSSGLAIYNEQFF
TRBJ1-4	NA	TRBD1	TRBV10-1	TGCGCCAGCAGTGATATGGGGGGACAGGGGGATGAAAAACTGTTTTTT	CASSDMGGQGDEKLFF
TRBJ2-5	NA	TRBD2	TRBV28	TGTGCCAGCAGCACGATAGCGGGAGTGTACCAAGAGACCCAGTACTTC	CASSTIAGVYQETQYF
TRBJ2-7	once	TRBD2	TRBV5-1	TGCGCCAGCAGCTTGGAGGGGACTAGCGCTCGCGAGCAGTACTTC	CASSLEGTSAREQYF
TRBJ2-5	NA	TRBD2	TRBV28	TGTGCCAGCAGTTGGAGGACTAGCGGGAGCCTACAAGAGACCCAGTACTTC	CASSWRTSGSLQETQYF
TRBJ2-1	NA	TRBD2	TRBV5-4	TGTGCCAGCAGTCCAGCGACTAGCGGGACTAATGAGCAGTTCTTC	CASSPATSGTNEQFF
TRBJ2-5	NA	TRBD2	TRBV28	TGTGCCAGCAGTTTATCCGGACTAGCGGGAGGGCGAGAGACCCAGTACTTC	CASSLSGLAGGRETQYF
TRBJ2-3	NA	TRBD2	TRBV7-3	TGTGCCAGCAGCCGGGGACTAGCGGGAGCAGATACGCAGTATTTT	CASSRGLAGADTQYF